A single sample is the source of the 13 T cell receptor beta chains below, sequenced in a study of regulatory T cells in long-lasting Graves disease. TCR beta libraries were built with iRepertoire HTBI primers and Arm-PCR of CDR3 regions. Via MiXCR, TCRdb re-called the multiplex PCR reads, giving one row per CDR3 protein. The sample consists of around 500,000 distinct CDR3 sequences, less than 25% of them appearing once. Time point reported: persistent/refractory GD, antithyroid drugs over 5 years with positive TRAb. Generation of the TCR library employed RNA extracted from PBMCs. Sample: peripheral blood mononuclear cells (PBMCs), taken when the disease was refractory, from a patient treated with antithyroid drugs. These receptor sequences come from a female donor with Graves disease.

CDR3 region: CASSLVKGGFRSYEQYF. The CDR3 DNA reads as TGTGCCAGCAGCTTAGTCAAGGGGGGCTTCCGGTCCTACGAGCAGTACTTC. The genes are TRBV7-2 and TRBJ2-7; the D call may be TRBD1 or TRBD2 (6 bases each). V was shortened by 1 base and J by 1 base, with 17 bases between the two germline ends. This CDR3 spans 17 amino acids. Germline V lookup: CDR1 SGHTA, CDR2 FQGNSA.

This clonotype appeared many times. The rearrangement joins TRBV20-1 to TRBJ1-2, with D maybe TRBD1 (6 bases). Per germline, CDR1 DFQATT and CDR2 SNEGSKA (reference sequence). Trimming cost V 3 bases and J 4 bases, with 12 bases left between them. The CDR3 is 13 residues long. The CDR3 DNA follows: TGCAGTGCTAGTTTTCCAGGGGTCTATGGCTACACCTTC. Translation: CSASFPGVYGYTF.

In its sample, this clonotype was seen many times. The chain links TRBV2 to TRBJ2-2; weak D call: TRBD2 (5 bases). Trimming cost V 2 bases and J 6 bases, with 10 bases left between them. Germline-derived CDR1 and CDR2 are SNHLY and FYNNEI. The CDR3 has 14 residues. The CDR3 DNA reads as TGTGCCAGCAGTGAATCGGGATGGGCCGGGGAGCTGTTTTTT. Protein product: CASSESGWAGELFF.

This clonotype has just a few counts. The chain recombines TRBV7-9 with TRBJ1-3; D call uncertain. V gave up 1 base and J gave up 2 bases, with 9 bases separating them. The CDR3 contains 15 residues. CDR1 is SEHNR and CDR2 is FQNEAQ in the germline V gene (reference sequence). Here the CDR3 reads CASSLVGLAGNTIYF. CDR3 DNA: TGTGCCAGCAGCTTAGTTGGCCTTGCTGGAAACACCATATATTTT.

The chain carries TRBV7-6 and TRBJ2-1, with 12 bases matching TRBD2. Germline CDR1 reads SGHVS; CDR2 reads FNYEAQ. After removal of 1 base from V and 6 bases from J, the junction contained 4 bases not matched to a gene. The CDR3 is 16 amino acids. This chain's CDR3 is CASSLGPGLAGNEQFF. The CDR3 nucleotides are TGTGCCAGCAGCTTAGGTCCGGGACTAGCGGGCAATGAGCAGTTCTTC.

This clonotype appeared a few times. This sequence joins TRBV29-1 and TRBJ1-1; no clear D gene. Germline loops: CDR1 SQVTM, CDR2 ANQGSEA. The CDR3 covers 13 residues. Trimming stripped 2 bases from V and 5 bases from J, with 12 bases between. The CDR3 DNA reads TGCAGCGTTGAACCAGACACGGGAACTGAAGCTTTCTTT. This gives the protein CSVEPDTGTEAFF.

Regarding this clonotype: One base away lies a much larger clone, so this may be a sequencing read error. This sequence joins TRBV7-9 and TRBJ2-7; TRBD1 is a possible D gene (6 bases). In germline, CDR1 is SEHNR, CDR2 FQNEAQ (reference sequence). The CDR3 totals 16 residues. V was cut by 5 bases and J by 7 bases, with 24 bases left in between. In DNA, the CDR3 is TGTGCCAGCAGCACATCCGGGACATCAATTACTCGGGAGCAGTACTTC. Translation gives CASSTSGTSITREQYF.

This clonotype was detected only a few times. J is TRBJ1-5 and V is TRBV11-2, with unresolved D. Germline CDR1 is SGHAT and CDR2 is FQNNGV. The CDR3 totals 15 residues. The germline V and J ends were trimmed by 1 base and 0 bases, with 7 bases remaining between them. The CDR3 sequence: CASSLGQNSNQPQHF. The CDR3 bases are TGTGCCAGCAGCTTAGGACAAAATAGCAATCAGCCCCAGCATTTT.

The chain couples TRBV7-9 to TRBJ2-7, with D tentatively TRBD1 (5 bases). CDR1 is SEHNR and CDR2 is FQNEAQ in the germline V gene (reference sequence). The ends were cut back, 5 bases at V and 1 base at J, with 15 bases in the middle. The CDR3 totals 15 residues. The CDR3 region has the DNA TGTGCCAGCAGCCGACAGCGATTGAGTTCCTACGAGCAGTACTTC. Amino acid sequence: CASSRQRLSSYEQYF.

In this sample, this clonotype turned up many times. This sequence joins TRBV5-1 and TRBJ2-7, with D uncertain. Germline CDR1 and CDR2: SGHRS and YFSETQ. Trimming removed 4 bases at V and 5 bases at J, with 16 bases between. The CDR3 runs 14 residues. CDR3 residues: CASSPIGERNEQYF. DNA of the CDR3: TGCGCCAGCAGCCCGATCGGCGAGAGGAACGAGCAGTACTTC.

This clonotype has at least ten counts. The chain employs TRBV24-1 and TRBJ2-2; D not certain. This CDR3 contains 15 residues. Germline CDR1 reads KGHDR; CDR2 reads SFDVKD. Trimming took 3 bases from V and 2 from J, leaving 9 bases between them. The DNA for the CDR3 is TGTGCCACCAGTGATCCCCGGCAAAACACCGGGGAGCTGTTTTTT. It specifies CATSDPRQNTGELFF.

The chain is built from TRBV27 and TRBJ2-7; D assignment may be TRBD1 or TRBD2 (5 bases each). This CDR3 is built from 14 residues. Germline CDR1 reads MNHEY; CDR2 reads SMNVEV (reference sequence). Trimming took off 0 bases at V and 5 bases at J, with 11 bases between the two ends. The CDR3 region has the DNA TGTGCCAGCAGTTTATCGTGGGGACCCAACGAGCAGTACTTC. Protein: CASSLSWGPNEQYF.

This clonotype was seen many times. The rearrangement links TRBV28 to TRBJ1-5; D is uncertain. The germline V gene has CDR1 MDHEN and CDR2 SYDVKM. The CDR3 has 12 residues. Trimming pared 7 bases from V and 4 bases from J, leaving 8 bases between. The CDR3 protein is CASTQVNQPQHF. CDR3 coding DNA: TGTGCCAGCACCCAGGTGAATCAGCCCCAGCATTTT. The full variable domain, completed using reference TRBV28 and TRBJ1-5, is DVKVTQSSRYLVKRTGEKVFLECVQDMDHENMFWYRQDPGLGLRLIYFSYDVKMKEKGDIPEGYSVSREKKERFSLILESASTNQTSMYLCASTQVNQPQHFGDGTRLSIL.